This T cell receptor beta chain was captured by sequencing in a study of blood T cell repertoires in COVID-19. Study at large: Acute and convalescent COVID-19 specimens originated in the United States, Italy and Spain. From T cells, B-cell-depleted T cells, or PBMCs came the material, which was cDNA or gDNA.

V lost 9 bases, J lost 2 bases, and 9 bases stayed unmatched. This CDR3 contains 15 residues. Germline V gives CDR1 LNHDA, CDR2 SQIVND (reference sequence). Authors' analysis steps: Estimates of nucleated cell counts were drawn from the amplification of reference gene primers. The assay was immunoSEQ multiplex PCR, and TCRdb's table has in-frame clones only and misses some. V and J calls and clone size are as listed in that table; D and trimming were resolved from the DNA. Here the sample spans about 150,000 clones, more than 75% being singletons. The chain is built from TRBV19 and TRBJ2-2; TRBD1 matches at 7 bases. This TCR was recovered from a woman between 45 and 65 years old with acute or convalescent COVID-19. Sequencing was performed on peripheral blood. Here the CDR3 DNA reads TGTGCCAGCACACCGGGACAGCTTAACACCGGGGAGCTGTTTTTT. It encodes CASTPGQLNTGELFF.